This TCR beta chain was recorded in a study of HIV-infected children after antiretroviral therapy interruption. With termini counted, the CDR3 has 19 amino acids. Many counts were recorded for this clonotype. The limits of the CDR3 on the DNA are not certain, so only TCRdb's listed CDR3 is given. The treatment was: PENTA 11 planned treatment interruption arm or continuous ART arm. Unique molecular identifiers were included in an RNA-based 3' RACE TCR library. TCRdb re-called the 3' RACE reads through MiXCR, storing one row per CDR3 protein. This sample has more than 40,000 distinct CDR3 sequences, with approximately 4.3% found just once.

Sequencing used CD45RA+ CD4+ T cells from PBMCs, pooled from several time points, obtained from a donor given antiretroviral therapy, either interrupted or continuous. Subset defined: naive CD4+ CD45RA+ CD45RO- T cells. This rearrangement joins TRBV7-5 to TRBJ1-5. TRBV7-5 is classified as a pseudogene. This TCR was recovered from a pool of human donors with HIV. The CDR3 loop is CISVPEAYLLGPRYQPQHF.